The clone carrying this T cell receptor beta chain was counted between two and nine times. What it recognizes is unknown. The entry originates in a study of response to subunit inactivated influenza vaccine. TCRdb recomputed calls from the RT-PCR reads with MiXCR, one row per CDR3 protein. The sample contains about 570,000 distinct CDR3 sequences, approximately 10% of which appear only once. Study-level findings and limits: The authors suggested that every seasonal influenza vaccination recruits few new T cells.

J gave up 6 bases and V 3 bases, and 12 bases lay outside the gene matches. CDR1 is SQVTM and CDR2 is ANQGSEA in the germline V gene. The CDR3 contains 16 residues. This same sample was also part of a study on T cells expressing NK-cell markers. This second study says: A 5'RACE template switching approach incorporating UMIs was used to make TCR beta cDNA. Several experiments confined sorting to alpha-beta TCR T cells with an anti-gamma-delta TCR antibody. There were four donors in whom these clonotypes also led the CD3+CD56-NKG2C+ fraction. There remained a lack of clarity about HCMV specificity of expanded NKG2C+ T cell clones.

This clonotype originated in a man aged 45-65 years who received an inactivated influenza vaccine. This chain connects TRBV29-1 to TRBJ2-1; TRBD2 aligns across 9 bases. The sequences come from PBMCs from blood, collected on the day of vaccination. CDR3 nucleotides: TGCAGCGTTGATTTGGCGGGAGGGCCTTACGCCAATGAGCAGTTCTTC. It yields the protein CSVDLAGGPYANEQFF.